The entry below gives a single T cell receptor beta chain sequence along with its context. This clonotype was recorded a few times. Which antigen it targets is not known. It has no much larger one-base neighbor in the sample; base qualities were not kept. The data were obtained in a study of early T cells in non-severe SARS-CoV-2 infection (dated by TCRdb to the early 2020s). Background for the entire study: Bulk RNA from unsorted whole blood was used for TCR sequencing, so alpha and beta chains could not be paired.

Library preparation employed 5' RACE. Instrument on record: NextSeq 500. In the TCR library protocol, unique molecular identifiers were attached to individual cDNA molecules to correct for PCR bias and sequencing error. TCR alpha and beta chains were both sequenced, and the abundances of alpha and beta sequences in each sample were closely correlated with each other. As for the authors' bioinformatics: Decombinator V4 was used to annotate the V gene, J gene and CDR3 of the TCR sequences. TCRs were defined as expanded if a significant change between any two time points was detected under a Poisson model with p below 0.0001. TCR abundances were normalised to the total number of TCRs sequenced per sample and expressed as counts per million. MAIT TCRs were defined by TRAV1-2 paired with TRAJ12, TRAJ20 or TRAJ33, and iNKT TCRs by TRAV10 paired with TRAJ18. VDJdb, accessed on 1 November 2021, was searched for TCRs annotated for CMV, EBV and SARS-CoV-2, and TCRs annotated for more than one antigen were excluded. In TCRdb, the public reads were trimmed at Q25 with fastp and aligned with MiXCR, with productive beta chains retained. CDR3 protein sequences are deduplicated, and each keeps its most common genes and DNA. The V and J calls were not made by the authors but by TCRdb's processing. Recorded for this sample are around 63,000 distinct CDR3 sequences; 10% of them occurred a single time. About 14% of the sample lies in the top ten.

Results and caveats for the whole study, not just this receptor: VDJdb matching was skewed toward anti-spike CD8 responses and likely underestimated virus-specific expansions by missing private and CD4 specificities.

The CDR3, cysteine through phenylalanine, is 15 amino acids long. The only DNA kept is the CDR3, 45 bases in frame from the first base. According to the germline V gene, CDR1 reads SGHRS and CDR2 reads YFSETQ. Trimming at the junction amounts to 5 bases on V and 0 bases on J, and the germline ends lie 11 bases apart. Set within a cohort of healthcare workers in London, UK, this nested case-control study involved weekly PCR testing of nasopharyngeal swabs along with blood sampling. Between 23 and 31 March 2020, the week of the UK lockdown, healthcare workers were enrolled and then followed up weekly for as long as 16 weeks.

The chain is encoded by TRBV5-1 joined to TRBJ2-2, with TRBD1 perhaps the D gene, on 6 matching bases. This specimen was whole blood, taken at baseline. This TCR was sampled from an adult who was a healthcare worker with PCR-confirmed SARS-CoV-2 infection or an uninfected control (not recorded which). The nucleotides read TGCGCCAGCAGTCTACAGGGTTCGAACACCGGGGAGCTGTTTTTT. Translated, this gives CASSLQGSNTGELFF.